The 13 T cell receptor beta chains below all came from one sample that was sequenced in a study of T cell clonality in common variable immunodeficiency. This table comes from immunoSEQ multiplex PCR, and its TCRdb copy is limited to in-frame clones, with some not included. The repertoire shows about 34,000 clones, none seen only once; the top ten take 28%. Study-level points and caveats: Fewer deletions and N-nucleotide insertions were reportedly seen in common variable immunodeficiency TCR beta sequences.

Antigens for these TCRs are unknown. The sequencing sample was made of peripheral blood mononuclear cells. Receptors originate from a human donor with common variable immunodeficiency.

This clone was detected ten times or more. The CDR3 bases that were read are TGTGCCAGCAGTGGAGGGACAGGCCCGAACACCGGGGAG. Translated, it gives CASSGGTGPNTGE. The whole CDR3 sequence is CASSGGTGPNTGELFF. The chain is built from TRBV2 and TRBJ2-2; 8 bases line up with TRBD1. The read stops 3 residues short of the end of the CDR3; the missing end is completed from the germline J gene. This CDR3 comprises 16 residues. Trimming cost V 4 bases and J 0 bases; bases outside gene matches: 4. The germline gives CDR1 SNHLY, CDR2 FYNNEI.

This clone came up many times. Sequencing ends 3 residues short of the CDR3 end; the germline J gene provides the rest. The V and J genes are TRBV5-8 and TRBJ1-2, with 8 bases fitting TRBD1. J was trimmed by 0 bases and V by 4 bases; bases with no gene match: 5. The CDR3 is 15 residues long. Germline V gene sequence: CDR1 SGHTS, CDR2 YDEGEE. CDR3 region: CASSRGQAPNYGYTF. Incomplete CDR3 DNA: TGTGCCAGCAGCCGGGGACAGGCGCCTAACTATGGC.

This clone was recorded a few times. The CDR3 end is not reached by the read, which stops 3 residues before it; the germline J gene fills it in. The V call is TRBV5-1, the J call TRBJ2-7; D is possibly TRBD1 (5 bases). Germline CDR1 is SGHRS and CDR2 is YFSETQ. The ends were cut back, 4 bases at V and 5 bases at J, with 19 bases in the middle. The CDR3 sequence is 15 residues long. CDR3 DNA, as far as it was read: TGCGCCAGCAGCAATATTCCAGGGTCTGGCCACGAG. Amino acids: CASSNIPGSGHE. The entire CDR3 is CASSNIPGSGHEQYF.

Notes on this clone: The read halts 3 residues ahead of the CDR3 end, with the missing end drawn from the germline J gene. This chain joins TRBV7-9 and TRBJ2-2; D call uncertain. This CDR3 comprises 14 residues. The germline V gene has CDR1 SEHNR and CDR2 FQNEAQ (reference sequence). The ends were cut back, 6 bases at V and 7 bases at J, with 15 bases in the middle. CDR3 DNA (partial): TGTGCCAGCAGTTCCAACGCCCCTAACGGGGAG. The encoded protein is CASSSNAPNGE. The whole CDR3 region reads CASSSNAPNGELFF.

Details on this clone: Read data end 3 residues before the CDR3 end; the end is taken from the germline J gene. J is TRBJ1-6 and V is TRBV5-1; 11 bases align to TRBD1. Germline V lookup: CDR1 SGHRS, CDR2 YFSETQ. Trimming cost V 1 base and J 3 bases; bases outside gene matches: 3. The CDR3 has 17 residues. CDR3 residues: CASSLTGTGGYNSPLHF. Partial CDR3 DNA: TGCGCCAGCAGCTTGACCGGGACAGGGGGCTATAATTCACCC.

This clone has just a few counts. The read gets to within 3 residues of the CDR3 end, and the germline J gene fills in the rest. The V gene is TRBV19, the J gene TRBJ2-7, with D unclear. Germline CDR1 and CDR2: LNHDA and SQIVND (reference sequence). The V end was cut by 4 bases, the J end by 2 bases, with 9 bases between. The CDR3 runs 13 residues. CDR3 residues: CASSTIDTYEQYF. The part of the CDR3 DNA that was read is TGTGCCAGTAGTACGATCGACACCTACGAG.

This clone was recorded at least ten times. CDR3 bases read: TGTGCCAGCAGTCCCAGGGGGATAGACCTCAATGAG. It is translated as CASSPRGIDLNE. The entire CDR3 reads CASSPRGIDLNEQFF. This chain uses TRBV7-9 with TRBJ2-1, with 7 nucleotides matching TRBD1. The read finishes 3 residues shy of the CDR3 end, and the germline J gene is used to complete it. V lost 6 bases, J lost 6 bases, and 11 bases stayed unmatched. The CDR3 length is 15 residues. Germline assignment: CDR1 SEHNR and CDR2 FQNEAQ (reference sequence).

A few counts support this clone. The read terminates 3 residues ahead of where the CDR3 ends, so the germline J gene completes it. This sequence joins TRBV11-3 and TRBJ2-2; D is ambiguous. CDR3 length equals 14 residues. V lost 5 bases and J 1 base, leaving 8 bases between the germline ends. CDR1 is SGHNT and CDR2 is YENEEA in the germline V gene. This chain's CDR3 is CASSPFRNTGELFF. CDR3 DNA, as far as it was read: TGTGCCAGCAGCCCCTTCAGGAACACCGGGGAG.

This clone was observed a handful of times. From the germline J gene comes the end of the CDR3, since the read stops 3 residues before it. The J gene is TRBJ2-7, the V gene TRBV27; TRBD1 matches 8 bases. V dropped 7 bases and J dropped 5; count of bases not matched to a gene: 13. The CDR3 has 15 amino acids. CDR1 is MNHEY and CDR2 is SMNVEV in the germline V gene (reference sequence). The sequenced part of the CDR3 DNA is TGTGCCAGCACTAATGGGGACAGGTCTCTCAACGAG. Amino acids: CASTNGDRSLNE. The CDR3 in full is CASTNGDRSLNEQYF.

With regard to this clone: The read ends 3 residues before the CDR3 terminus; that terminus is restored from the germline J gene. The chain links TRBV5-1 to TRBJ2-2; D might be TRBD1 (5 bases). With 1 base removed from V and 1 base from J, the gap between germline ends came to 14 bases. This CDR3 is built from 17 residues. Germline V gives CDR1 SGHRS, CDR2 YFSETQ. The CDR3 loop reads CASSLFSGHLNTGELFF. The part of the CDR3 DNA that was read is TGCGCCAGCAGCTTGTTTAGTGGACACCTGAACACCGGGGAG.

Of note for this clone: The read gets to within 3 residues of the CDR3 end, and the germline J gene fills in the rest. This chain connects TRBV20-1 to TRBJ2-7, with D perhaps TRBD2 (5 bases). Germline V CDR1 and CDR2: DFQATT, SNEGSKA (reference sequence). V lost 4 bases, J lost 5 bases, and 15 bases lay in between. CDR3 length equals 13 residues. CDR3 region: CSANPDFNNEQYF. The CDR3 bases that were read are TGCAGTGCTAACCCGGACTTTAACAACGAG.

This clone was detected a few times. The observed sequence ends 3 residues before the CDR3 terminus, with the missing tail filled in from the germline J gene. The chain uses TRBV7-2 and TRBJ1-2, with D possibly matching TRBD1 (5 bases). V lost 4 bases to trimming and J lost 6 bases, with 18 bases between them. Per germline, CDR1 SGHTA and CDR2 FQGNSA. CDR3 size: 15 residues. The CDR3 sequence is CASSSHRSKGNGYTF. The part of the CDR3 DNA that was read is TGTGCCAGCAGCTCCCATCGTAGCAAGGGGAATGGC.

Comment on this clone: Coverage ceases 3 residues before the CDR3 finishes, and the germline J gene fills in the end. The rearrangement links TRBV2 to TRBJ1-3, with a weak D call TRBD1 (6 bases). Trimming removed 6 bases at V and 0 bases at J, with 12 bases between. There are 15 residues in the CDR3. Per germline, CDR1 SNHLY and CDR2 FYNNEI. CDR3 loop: CASRGGTSSGNTIYF. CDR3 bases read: TGTGCCAGCAGGGGGGGGACAAGCTCTGGAAACACC.